The clone carrying this T cell receptor beta chain was counted a single time. The source of the sample is a study of shared clonotypes between healthy human individuals. Naive CD8 cells were CD45RO-negative, positively selected for CCR7, excluding terminally differentiated effector memory CD45RA+ cells. This CDR3 contains 14 residues. Germline V gene lookup returns CDR1 SGHAT and CDR2 FQNNGV. The V gene end was trimmed by 2 bases and the J gene end by 5 bases; junction bases not matched to a gene: 4. Repertoires were generated with immunoSEQ multiplex PCR, while TCRdb's copy carries only in-frame clones and drops some. The sample comprises hundreds of thousands of clones, roughly 94% of which are singletons, and roughly 24% rests with the top ten.

The sequence came from a man aged 25-45 years in good health. The sequenced sample was naive CD8+ T cells sorted from blood. This chain uses TRBV11-2 with TRBJ2-7, with TRBD2 matching over 9 bases. The chain's CDR3 is CASSLSGRTHEQYF. For the CDR3, the DNA is TGTGCCAGCAGCTTAAGCGGGAGGACCCACGAGCAGTACTTC.